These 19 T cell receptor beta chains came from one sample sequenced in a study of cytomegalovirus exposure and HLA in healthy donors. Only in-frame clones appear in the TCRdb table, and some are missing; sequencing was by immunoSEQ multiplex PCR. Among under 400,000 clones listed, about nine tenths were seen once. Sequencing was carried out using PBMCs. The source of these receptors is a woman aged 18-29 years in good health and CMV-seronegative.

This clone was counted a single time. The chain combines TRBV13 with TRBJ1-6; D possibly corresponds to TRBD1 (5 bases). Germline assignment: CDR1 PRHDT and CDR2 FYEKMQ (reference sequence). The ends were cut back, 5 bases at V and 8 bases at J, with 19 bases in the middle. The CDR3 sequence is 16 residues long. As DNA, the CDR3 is TGTGCCAGCAGCCCCTCGGGACTTCCTCGGGATTCACCCCTCCACTTT. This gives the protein CASSPSGLPRDSPLHF.

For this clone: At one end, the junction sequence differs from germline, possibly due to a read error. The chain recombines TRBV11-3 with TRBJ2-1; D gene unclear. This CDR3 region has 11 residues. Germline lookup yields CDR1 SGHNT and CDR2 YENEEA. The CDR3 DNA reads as TGTGCCAGCAGCTCCGACAATGAGCAGTTCTTC. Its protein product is CASSSDNEQFF.

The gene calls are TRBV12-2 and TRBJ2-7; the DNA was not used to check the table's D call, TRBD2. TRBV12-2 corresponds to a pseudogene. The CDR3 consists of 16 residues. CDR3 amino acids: CASRLALSGRQYEQYF. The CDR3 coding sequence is TGTGCAAGTCGCTTAGCTCTTAGCGGGAGGCAGTACGAGCAGTACTTC.

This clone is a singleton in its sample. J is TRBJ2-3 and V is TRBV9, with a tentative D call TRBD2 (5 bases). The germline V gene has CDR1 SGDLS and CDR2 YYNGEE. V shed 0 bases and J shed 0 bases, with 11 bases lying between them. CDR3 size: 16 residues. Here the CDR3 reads CASSVDPAESTDTQYF. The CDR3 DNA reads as TGTGCCAGCAGCGTAGACCCAGCGGAGAGCACAGATACGCAGTATTTT.

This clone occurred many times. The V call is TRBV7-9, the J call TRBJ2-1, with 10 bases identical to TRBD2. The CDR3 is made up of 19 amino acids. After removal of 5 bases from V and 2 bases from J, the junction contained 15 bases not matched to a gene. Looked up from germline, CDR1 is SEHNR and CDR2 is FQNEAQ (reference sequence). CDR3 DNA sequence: TGTGCCAGCAGCGCTCCCCTGGGACTAGCGCACGAGACCTACAATGAGCAGTTCTTC. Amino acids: CASSAPLGLAHETYNEQFF.

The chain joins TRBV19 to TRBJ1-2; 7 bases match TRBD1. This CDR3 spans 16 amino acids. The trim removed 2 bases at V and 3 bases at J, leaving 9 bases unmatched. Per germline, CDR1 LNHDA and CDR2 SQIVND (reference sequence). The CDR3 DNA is TGTGCCAGTAGTATAACAGGACAGGAAAGTTACTATGGCTACACCTTC. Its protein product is CASSITGQESYYGYTF.

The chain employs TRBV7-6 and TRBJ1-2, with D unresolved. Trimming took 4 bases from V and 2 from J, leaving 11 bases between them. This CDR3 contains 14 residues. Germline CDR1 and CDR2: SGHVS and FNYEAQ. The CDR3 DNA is TGTGCCAGCAGCTCCGGGGTACTGAACTATGGCTACACCTTC. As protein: CASSSGVLNYGYTF.

As DNA, the CDR3 is TGTGCCAGCAGCCCCCGTCAGCCCCAGCATTTT. It specifies CASSPRQPQHF. The chain carries TRBV13 and TRBJ1-5; no firm D call. Germline loops: CDR1 PRHDT, CDR2 FYEKMQ (reference sequence). The CDR3 is made up of 11 amino acids. V lost 5 bases and J 6 bases, leaving 5 bases between the germline ends.

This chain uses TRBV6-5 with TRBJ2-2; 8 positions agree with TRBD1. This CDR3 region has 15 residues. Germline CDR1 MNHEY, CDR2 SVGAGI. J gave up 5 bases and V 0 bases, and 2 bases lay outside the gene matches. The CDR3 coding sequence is TGTGCCAGCAGTTACTCTCAGGGGGCGACCGGGGAGCTGTTTTTT. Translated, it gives CASSYSQGATGELFF.

The CDR3 is CASSLRQGQNEAFF. CDR3 nucleotide sequence: TGTGCCAGCAGCTTAAGACAGGGACAAAATGAAGCTTTCTTT. The V and J genes are TRBV13 and TRBJ1-1; TRBD1 matches 7 bases. This CDR3 region has 14 residues. J lost 7 bases, V lost 2 bases, and 7 bases had no gene match. Per the germline V gene, CDR1 is PRHDT and CDR2 is FYEKMQ (reference sequence).

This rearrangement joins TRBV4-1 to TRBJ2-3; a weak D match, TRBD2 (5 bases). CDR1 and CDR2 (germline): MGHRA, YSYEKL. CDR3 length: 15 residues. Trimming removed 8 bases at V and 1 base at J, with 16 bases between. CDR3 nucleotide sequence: TGCGCCAGCGCCCCCAGCGGTACCGGCACAGATACGCAGTATTTT. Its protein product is CASAPSGTGTDTQYF.

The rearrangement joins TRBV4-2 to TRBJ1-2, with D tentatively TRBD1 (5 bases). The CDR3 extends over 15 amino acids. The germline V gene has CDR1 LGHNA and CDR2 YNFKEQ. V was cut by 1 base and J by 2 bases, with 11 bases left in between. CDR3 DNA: TGTGCCAGCAGCCAAGCGACAGCCCAAAACTATGGCTACACCTTC. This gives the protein CASSQATAQNYGYTF.

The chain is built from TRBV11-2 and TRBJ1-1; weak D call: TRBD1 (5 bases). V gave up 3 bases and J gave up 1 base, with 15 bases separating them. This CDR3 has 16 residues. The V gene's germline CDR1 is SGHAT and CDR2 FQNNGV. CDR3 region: CASSFHAGSRNTEAFF. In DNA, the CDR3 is TGTGCCAGCAGCTTCCACGCAGGGTCCAGGAACACTGAAGCTTTCTTT. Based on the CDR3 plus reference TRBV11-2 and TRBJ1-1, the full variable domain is EAGVAQSPRYKIIEKRQSVAFWCNPISGHATLYWYQQILGQGPKLLIQFQNNGVVDDSQLPKDRFSAERLKGVDSTLKIQPAKLEDSAVYLCASSFHAGSRNTEAFFGQGTRLTVV.

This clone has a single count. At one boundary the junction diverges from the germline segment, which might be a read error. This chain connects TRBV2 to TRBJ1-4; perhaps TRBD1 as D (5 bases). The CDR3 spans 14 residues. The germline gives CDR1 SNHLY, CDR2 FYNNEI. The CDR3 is CASSLLGAKEKLFF. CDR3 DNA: TGTGCCAGCAGTTTATTAGGGGCTAAGGAAAAACTGTTTTTT.

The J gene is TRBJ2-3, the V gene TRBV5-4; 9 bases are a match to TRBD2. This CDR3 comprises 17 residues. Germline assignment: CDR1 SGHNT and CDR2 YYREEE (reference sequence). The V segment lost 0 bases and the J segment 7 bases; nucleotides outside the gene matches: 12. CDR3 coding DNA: TGTGCCAGCAGCTTGGGGCGGGGGGGCATGGTGGAACATACGCAGTATTTT. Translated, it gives CASSLGRGGMVEHTQYF.

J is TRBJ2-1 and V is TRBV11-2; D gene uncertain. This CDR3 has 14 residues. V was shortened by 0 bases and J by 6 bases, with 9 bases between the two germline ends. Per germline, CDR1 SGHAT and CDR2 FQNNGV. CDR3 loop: CASSLDLLRNEQFF. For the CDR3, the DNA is TGTGCCAGCAGCTTAGACCTCCTACGCAATGAGCAGTTCTTC.

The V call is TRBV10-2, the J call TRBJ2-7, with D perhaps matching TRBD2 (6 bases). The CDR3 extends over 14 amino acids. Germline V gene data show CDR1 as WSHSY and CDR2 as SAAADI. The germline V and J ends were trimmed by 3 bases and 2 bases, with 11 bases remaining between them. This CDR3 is CASSEGTGPYEQYF. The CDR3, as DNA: TGCGCCAGCAGTGAAGGGACTGGCCCCTACGAGCAGTACTTC.

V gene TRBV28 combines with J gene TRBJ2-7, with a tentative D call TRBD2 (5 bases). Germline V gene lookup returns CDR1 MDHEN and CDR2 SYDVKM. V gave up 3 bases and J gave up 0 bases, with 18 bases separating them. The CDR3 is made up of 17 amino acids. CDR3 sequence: CASSLTGPGRGSYEQYF. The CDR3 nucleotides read TGTGCCAGCAGTTTGACCGGGCCGGGAAGAGGCTCCTACGAGCAGTACTTC.

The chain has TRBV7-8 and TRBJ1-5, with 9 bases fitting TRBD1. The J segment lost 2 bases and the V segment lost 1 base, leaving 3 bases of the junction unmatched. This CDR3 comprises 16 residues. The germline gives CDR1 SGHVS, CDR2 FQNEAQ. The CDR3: CASSLGDRVGNQPQHF. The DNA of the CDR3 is TGTGCCAGCAGCTTAGGGGACAGGGTGGGCAATCAGCCCCAGCATTTT.